This TCR beta chain was sequenced for a study of blood T cells in healthy people across ages. The second PCR ran roughly 7 to 12 cycles with a sample-barcoded 5' primer and J-beta primers. TCRdb itself ran the 5' RACE reads through MiXCR, one entry per CDR3 protein. The sample carries about 800,000 distinct CDR3 sequences, roughly 25% recorded once. The CDR3 consists of 13 residues. Germline values: CDR1 LNHDA, CDR2 SQIVND (reference sequence). Trimming removed 6 bases from V and 4 bases from J; junction bases left unmatched: 5. The table lists this clonotype with a few counts. A further study also used this sample, focusing on T cells of mothers and their children. From that paper: Per mother, over 9.5 million TCR beta CDR3 reads were obtained; per child, around 2.8 million.

The J gene is TRBJ1-1, the V gene TRBV19; 7 bases agree with TRBD1. This TCR was recovered from a boy between 10 and 17 years old in good health. Sequencing was done on a sample of blood. CDR3 sequence (DNA): TGTGCCAGTAGAACAGGGGCACGCACTGAAGCTTTCTTT. It yields the protein CASRTGARTEAFF. The variable domain in full, completed from reference TRBV19 and TRBJ1-1, reads DGGITQSPKYLFRKEGQNVTLSCEQNLNHDAMYWYRQDPGQGLRLIYYSQIVNDFQKGDIAEGYSVSREKKESFPLTVTSAQKNPTAFYLCASRTGARTEAFFGQGTRLTVV.